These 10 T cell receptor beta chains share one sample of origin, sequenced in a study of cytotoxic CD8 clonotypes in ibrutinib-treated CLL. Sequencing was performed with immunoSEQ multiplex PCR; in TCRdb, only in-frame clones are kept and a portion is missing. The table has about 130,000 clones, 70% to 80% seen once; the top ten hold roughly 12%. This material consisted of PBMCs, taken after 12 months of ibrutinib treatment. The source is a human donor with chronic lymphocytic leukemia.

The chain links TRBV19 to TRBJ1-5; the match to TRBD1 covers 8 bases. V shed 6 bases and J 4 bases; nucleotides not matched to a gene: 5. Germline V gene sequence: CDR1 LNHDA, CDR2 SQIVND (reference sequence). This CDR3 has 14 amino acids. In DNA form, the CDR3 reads TGTGCCAGTAGATTGACAGGGGAGAATCAGCCCCAGCATTTT. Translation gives CASRLTGENQPQHF.

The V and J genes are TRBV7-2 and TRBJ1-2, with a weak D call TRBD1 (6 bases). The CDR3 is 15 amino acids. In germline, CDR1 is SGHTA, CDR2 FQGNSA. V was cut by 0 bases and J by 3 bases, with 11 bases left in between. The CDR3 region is CASSLASGADYGYTF. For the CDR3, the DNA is TGTGCCAGCAGCTTAGCGTCAGGGGCCGACTATGGCTACACCTTC. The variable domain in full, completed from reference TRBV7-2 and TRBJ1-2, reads GAGVSQSPSNKVTEKGKDVELRCDPISGHTALYWYRQSLGQGLEFLIYFQGNSAPDKSGLPSDRFSAERTGGSVSTLTIQRTQQEDSAVYLCASSLASGADYGYTFGSGTRLTVV.

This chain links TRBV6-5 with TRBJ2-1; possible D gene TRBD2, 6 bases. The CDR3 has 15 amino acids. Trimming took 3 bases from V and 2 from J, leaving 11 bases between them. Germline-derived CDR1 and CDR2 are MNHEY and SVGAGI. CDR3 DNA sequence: TGTGCCAGCAGTTATCCGGGAGTTACCTACAATGAGCAGTTCTTC. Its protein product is CASSYPGVTYNEQFF.

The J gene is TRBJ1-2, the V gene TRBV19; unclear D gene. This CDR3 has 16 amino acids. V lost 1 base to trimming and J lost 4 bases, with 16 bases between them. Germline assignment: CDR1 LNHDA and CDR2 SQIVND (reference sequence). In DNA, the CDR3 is TGTGCCAGTAGTATAGGTTTTAGCGGGCAAAGCTATGGCTACACCTTC. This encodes CASSIGFSGQSYGYTF.

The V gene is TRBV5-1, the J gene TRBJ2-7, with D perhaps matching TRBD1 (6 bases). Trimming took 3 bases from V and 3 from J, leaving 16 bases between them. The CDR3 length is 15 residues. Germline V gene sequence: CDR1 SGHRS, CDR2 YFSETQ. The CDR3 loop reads CASSSQGIGIYEQYF. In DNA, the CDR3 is TGCGCCAGCAGCTCACAGGGTATCGGAATCTACGAGCAGTACTTC. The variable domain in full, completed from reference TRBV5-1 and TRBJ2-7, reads KAGVTQTPRYLIKTRGQQVTLSCSPISGHRSVSWYQQTPGQGLQFLFEYFSETQRNKGNFPGRFSGRQFSNSRSEMNVSTLELGDSALYLCASSSQGIGIYEQYFGPGTRLTVT.

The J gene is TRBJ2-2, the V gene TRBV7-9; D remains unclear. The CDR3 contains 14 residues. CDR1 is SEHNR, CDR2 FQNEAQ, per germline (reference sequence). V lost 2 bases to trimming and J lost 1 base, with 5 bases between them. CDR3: CASSLRQNTGELFF. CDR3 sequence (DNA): TGTGCCAGCAGCTTACGACAGAACACCGGGGAGCTGTTTTTT.

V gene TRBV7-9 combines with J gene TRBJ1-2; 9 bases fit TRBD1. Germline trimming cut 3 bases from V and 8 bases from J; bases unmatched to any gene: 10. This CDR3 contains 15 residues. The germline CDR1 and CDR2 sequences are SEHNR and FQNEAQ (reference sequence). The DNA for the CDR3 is TGTGCCAGCAGCTTCGGGGACAGGGAGAATGGGGGCTACACCTTC. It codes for CASSFGDRENGGYTF.

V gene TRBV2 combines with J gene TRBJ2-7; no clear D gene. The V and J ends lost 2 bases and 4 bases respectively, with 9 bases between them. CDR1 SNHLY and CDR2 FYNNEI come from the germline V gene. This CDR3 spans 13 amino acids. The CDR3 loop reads CASSELGRYEQYF. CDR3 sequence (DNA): TGTGCCAGCAGTGAATTGGGCAGGTACGAGCAGTACTTC. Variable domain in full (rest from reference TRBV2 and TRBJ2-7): EPEVTQTPSHQVTQMGQEVILRCVPISNHLYFYWYRQILGQKVEFLVSFYNNEISEKSEIFDDQFSVERPDGSNFTLKIRSTKLEDSAMYFCASSELGRYEQYFGPGTRLTVT.

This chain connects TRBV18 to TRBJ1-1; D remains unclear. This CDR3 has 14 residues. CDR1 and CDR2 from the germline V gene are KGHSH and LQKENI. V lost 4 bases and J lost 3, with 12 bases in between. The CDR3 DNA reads TGTGCCAGCTCACAAACCAGCGGGGACACTGAAGCTTTCTTT. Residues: CASSQTSGDTEAFF.

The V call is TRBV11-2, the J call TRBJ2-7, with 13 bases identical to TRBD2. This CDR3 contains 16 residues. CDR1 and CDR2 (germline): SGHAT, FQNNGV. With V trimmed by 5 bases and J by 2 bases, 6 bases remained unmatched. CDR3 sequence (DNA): TGTGCCAGCAGCACCCTGACTAGCGGGAGGCCCTACGAGCAGTACTTC. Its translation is CASSTLTSGRPYEQYF. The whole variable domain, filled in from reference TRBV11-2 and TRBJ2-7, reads EAGVAQSPRYKIIEKRQSVAFWCNPISGHATLYWYQQILGQGPKLLIQFQNNGVVDDSQLPKDRFSAERLKGVDSTLKIQPAKLEDSAVYLCASSTLTSGRPYEQYFGPGTRLTVT.